The TCR beta chain under discussion was sequenced for a study of control samples from healthy donors and cancer patients (dated by TCRdb to about 2020). Concerning this clone: The clone's antigen remains unknown. The record has no base qualities; no much larger clone is one base away.

V lost 0 bases and J lost 8 bases; the stretch between them is 9 bases long. CDR1 and CDR2, per the germline V gene, are SGHDT and YYEEEE. From the cysteine through the phenylalanine, the CDR3 covers 14 amino acids. CDR3 DNA only is kept here, 42 bases in frame from base 1. Libraries were prepared through the immunoSEQ multiplex PCR assay. TCRdb holds this immuneACCESS table with in-frame rearrangements only. Some clones are missing; in checked studies, unresolved V genes explain under half, and the rest has no known cause. The sample profile shows 45,000 to 60,000 clones; approximately 90% of them were found once. Approximately 0.8% of the sample is taken by the ten largest.

Material for sequencing was PBMCs. The receptor chain draws on TRBV5-6 and TRBJ1-6, with the D gene call left open. This TCR derives from a man aged 25-45 years with colorectal cancer. The CDR3 reads as follows: CASSLGVADSPLHF. The sequenced DNA: TGTGCCAGCAGCTTGGGGGTGGCGGATTCACCCCTCCACTTT.